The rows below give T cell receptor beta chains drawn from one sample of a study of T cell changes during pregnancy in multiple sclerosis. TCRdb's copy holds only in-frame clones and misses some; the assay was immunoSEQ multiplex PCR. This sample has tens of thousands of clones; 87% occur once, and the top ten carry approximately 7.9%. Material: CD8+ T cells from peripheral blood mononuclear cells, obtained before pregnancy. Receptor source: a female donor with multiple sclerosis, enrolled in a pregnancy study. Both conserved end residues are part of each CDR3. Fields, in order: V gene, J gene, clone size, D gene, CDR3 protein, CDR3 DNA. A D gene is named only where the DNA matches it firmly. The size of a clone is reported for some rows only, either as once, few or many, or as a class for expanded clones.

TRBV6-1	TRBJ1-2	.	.	CASSESLKSLYGYTF	TGTGCCAGCAGTGAATCTCTGAAGAGTCTCTATGGCTACACCTTC
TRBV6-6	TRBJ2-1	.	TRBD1	CASSFNQGVELNEQFF	TGTGCCAGCAGTTTCAATCAGGGGGTCGAACTTAATGAGCAGTTCTTC
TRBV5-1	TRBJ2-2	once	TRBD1	CATGQARDEIGSGELFF	TGCGCCACCGGACAGGCCCGGGACGAGATAGGCTCCGGGGAGCTGTTTTTT
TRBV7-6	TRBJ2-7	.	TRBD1	CASSTGQVGEQYF	TGTGCCAGCAGCACGGGACAGGTCGGCGAGCAGTACTTC
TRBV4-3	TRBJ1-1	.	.	CASSQDQGQWNTEAFF	TGCGCCAGCAGCCAAGATCAGGGGCAGTGGAACACTGAAGCTTTCTTT
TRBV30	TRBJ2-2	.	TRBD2	CAWSVRGGSLTGELFF	TGTGCCTGGAGTGTACGGGGCGGGAGCCTCACCGGGGAGCTGTTTTTT
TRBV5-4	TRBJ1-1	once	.	CASSLVEGTEAFF	TGTGCCAGCAGCTTGGTGGAGGGCACTGAAGCTTTCTTT
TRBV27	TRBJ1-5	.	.	CASSLVRGSQPQHF	TGTGCCAGCAGTTTGGTACGGGGAAGCCAGCCCCAGCATTTT
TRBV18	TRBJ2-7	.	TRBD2	CASSLTGGLDAHEQYF	TGTGCCAGCTCACTGACCGGAGGACTAGATGCACACGAGCAGTACTTC
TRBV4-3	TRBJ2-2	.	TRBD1	CASSPGDSILHGELFF	TGCGCCAGCAGCCCCGGGGACAGCATTTTGCACGGGGAGCTGTTTTTT
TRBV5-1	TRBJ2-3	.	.	CASSFYGDTQYF	TGCGCCAGCAGCTTTTACGGAGATACGCAGTATTTT
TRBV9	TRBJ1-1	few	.	CASSVGGDTEAFF	TGTGCCAGCAGCGTGGGGGGAGACACTGAAGCTTTCTTT
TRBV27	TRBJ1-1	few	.	CASSITENTEAFF	TGTGCCAGCAGTATAACAGAGAACACTGAAGCTTTCTTT